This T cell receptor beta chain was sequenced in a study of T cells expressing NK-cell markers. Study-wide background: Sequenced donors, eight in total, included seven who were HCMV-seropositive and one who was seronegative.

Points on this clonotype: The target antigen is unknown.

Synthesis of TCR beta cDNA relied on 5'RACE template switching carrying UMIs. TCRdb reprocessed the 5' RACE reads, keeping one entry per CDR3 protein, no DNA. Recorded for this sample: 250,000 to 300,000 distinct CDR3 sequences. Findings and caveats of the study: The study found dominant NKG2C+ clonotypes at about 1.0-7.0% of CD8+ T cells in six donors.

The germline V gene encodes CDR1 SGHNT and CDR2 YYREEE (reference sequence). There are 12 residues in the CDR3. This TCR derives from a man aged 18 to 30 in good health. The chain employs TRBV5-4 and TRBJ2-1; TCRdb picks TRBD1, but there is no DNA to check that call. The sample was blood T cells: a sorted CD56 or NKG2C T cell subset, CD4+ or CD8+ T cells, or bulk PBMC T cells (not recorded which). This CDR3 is CALMGGHNEQFF.